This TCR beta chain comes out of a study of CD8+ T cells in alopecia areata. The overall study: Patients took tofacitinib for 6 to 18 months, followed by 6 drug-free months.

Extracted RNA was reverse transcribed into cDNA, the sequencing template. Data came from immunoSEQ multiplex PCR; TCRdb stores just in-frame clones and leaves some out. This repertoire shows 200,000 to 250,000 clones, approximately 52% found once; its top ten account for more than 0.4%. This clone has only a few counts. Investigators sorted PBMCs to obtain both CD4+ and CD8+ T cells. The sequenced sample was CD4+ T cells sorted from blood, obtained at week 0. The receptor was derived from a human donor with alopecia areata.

CDR3 residues: CASSLTDSYYGYTF. The DNA for the CDR3 is TGTGCCAGCAGCTTAACGGACAGCTACTATGGCTACACCTTC. The rearrangement links TRBV7-9 to TRBJ1-2; D is perhaps TRBD1 (6 bases). The CDR3 length is 14 residues. CDR1 and CDR2 from the germline V gene are SEHNR and FQNEAQ (reference sequence). V lost 2 bases and J lost 3, with 10 bases in between.